This TCR beta chain was sequenced for a study of blood T cell repertoires in COVID-19. Background on the study: Acute-phase and convalescent COVID-19 samples originated in the United States, Italy and Spain. T cells, B-cell-depleted T cells, or PBMCs supplied cDNA or gDNA.

Trimming cost V 1 base and J 1 base, with 13 bases left between them. CDR1 is SGHAT and CDR2 is FQNNGV in the germline V gene. This CDR3 is 16 amino acids long. Original data processing: Amplification with reference gene primers provided the estimates of nucleated cell counts. Libraries were prepared by immunoSEQ multiplex PCR; TCRdb keeps only in-frame clonotypes and omits some of them. That table gives V, J and clone size, and the DNA gave D and trimming. The sample lists around 70,000 clones; approximately 78% were seen once. Sequencing was performed on peripheral blood. The TCR comes from a woman of 80 years or more with active or convalescent COVID-19. This chain joins TRBV11-2 and TRBJ1-1; D gene unclear. The CDR3 here is CASSLGGWGGNTEAFF. As DNA, the CDR3 is TGTGCCAGCAGCTTAGGTGGCTGGGGAGGGAACACTGAAGCTTTCTTT.